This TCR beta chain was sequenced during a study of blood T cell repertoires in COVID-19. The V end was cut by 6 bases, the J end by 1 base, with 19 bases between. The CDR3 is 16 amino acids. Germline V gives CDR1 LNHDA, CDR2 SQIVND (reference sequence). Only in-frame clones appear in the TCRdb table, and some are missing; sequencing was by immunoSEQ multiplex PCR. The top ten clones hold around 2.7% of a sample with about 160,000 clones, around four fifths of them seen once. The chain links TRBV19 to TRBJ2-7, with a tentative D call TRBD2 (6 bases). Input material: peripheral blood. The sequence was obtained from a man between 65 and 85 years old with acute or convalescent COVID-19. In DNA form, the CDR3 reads TGTGCCAGTAGAGAGGCAGGGAAGGGGAGGTCCTACGAGCAGTACTTC. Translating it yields CASREAGKGRSYEQYF.